The clone carrying this TCR beta chain occurred many times. Antigen: not known. TCRdb ran MiXCR on the RT-PCR reads and lists one entry per CDR3 protein. The repertoire holds a few hundred thousand distinct CDR3 sequences, 21% seen once, with roughly a tenth in the top ten. This specimen belongs to a study of response to subunit inactivated influenza vaccine. Study observations and caveats: Each seasonal influenza vaccination, the authors suggested, recruits few new T cells.

The material was PBMCs from blood, obtained less than 22 months after vaccination. This TCR was recovered from a man aged 50-75 years who received an inactivated influenza vaccine.

The CDR3 loop reads CASIPDRVAGNTIYF. The CDR3 DNA sequence: TGTGCCAGTATCCCGGACAGGGTAGCTGGAAACACCATATATTTT. The V call is TRBV19, the J call TRBJ1-3; 8 positions match TRBD1. Germline assignment: CDR1 LNHDA and CDR2 SQIVND (reference sequence). The length of the CDR3 is 15 residues. V lost 7 bases and J lost 2; bases outside the gene matches: 7.